This section outlines one T cell receptor beta chain sequence together with its context. This CDR3 comprises 11 residues. The germline V gene has CDR1 LNHDA and CDR2 SQIVND (reference sequence). The V gene lost 8 bases and the J gene lost 0 bases, with 2 bases spanning the gap. These data are taken from a study of T cell changes during pregnancy in multiple sclerosis. Sequencing was performed with immunoSEQ multiplex PCR; in TCRdb, only in-frame clones are kept and a portion is missing. The sample yields 50,000 or so clones, about 92% seen once. The starting material was CD4+ T cells from peripheral blood mononuclear cells, obtained in the third trimester of pregnancy. The V and J genes are TRBV19 and TRBJ1-3; D unclear. The sequence came from a female donor with multiple sclerosis, enrolled in a pregnancy study. The CDR3 is CASRSGNTIYF. The CDR3 DNA is TGTGCCAGTCGCTCTGGAAACACCATATATTTT.